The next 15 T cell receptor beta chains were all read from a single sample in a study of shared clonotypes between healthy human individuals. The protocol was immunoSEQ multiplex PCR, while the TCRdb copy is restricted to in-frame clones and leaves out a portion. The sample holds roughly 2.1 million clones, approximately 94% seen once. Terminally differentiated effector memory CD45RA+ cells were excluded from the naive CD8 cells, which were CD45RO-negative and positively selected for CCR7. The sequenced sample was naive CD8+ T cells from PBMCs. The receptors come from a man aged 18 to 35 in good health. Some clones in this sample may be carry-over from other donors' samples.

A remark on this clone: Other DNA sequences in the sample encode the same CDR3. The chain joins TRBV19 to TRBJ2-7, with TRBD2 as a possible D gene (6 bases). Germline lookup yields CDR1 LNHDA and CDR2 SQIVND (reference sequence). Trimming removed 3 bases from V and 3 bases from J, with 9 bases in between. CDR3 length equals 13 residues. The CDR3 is CASSIRGVYEQYF. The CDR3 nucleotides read TGTGCCAGTAGTATCCGCGGGGTCTACGAGCAGTACTTC.

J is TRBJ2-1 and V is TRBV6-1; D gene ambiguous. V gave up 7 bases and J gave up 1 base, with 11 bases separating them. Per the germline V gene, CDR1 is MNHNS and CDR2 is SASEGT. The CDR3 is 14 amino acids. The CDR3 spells CASTPSRSYNEQFF. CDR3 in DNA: TGTGCCAGCACCCCTAGTAGATCCTACAATGAGCAGTTCTTC.

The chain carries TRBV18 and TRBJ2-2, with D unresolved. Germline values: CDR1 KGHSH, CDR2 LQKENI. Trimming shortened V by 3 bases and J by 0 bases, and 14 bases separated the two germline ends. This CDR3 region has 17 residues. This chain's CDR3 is CASSPGRTETNTGELFF. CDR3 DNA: TGTGCCAGCTCACCGGGTAGGACGGAAACGAACACCGGGGAGCTGTTTTTT. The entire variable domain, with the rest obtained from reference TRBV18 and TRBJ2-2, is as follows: NAGVMQNPRHLVRRRGQEARLRCSPMKGHSHVYWYRQLPEEGLKFMVYLQKENIIDESGMPKERFSAEFPKEGPSILRIQQVVRGDSAAYFCASSPGRTETNTGELFFGEGSRLTVL.

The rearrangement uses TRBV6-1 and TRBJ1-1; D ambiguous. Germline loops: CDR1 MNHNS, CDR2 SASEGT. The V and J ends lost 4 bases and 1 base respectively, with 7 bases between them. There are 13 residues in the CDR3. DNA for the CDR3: TGTGCCAGCAGTGCCCGTAAGAACACTGAAGCTTTCTTT. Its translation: CASSARKNTEAFF.

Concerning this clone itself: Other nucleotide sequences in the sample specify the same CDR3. This CDR3 reads CSVETVYGYTF. DNA of the CDR3: TGCAGCGTTGAGACAGTCTATGGCTACACCTTC. The chain links TRBV29-1 to TRBJ1-2, with D perhaps matching TRBD1 (5 bases). The CDR3 runs to 11 residues. CDR1 SQVTM and CDR2 ANQGSEA come from the germline V gene. Trimming took 3 bases from V and 4 from J, leaving 6 bases between them.

CDR3 amino acids: CASRLREKNEQYF. CDR3 sequence (DNA): TGTGCCAGCAGACTCCGGGAAAAAAACGAGCAGTACTTC. The J gene is TRBJ2-7, the V gene TRBV28; a possible D gene is TRBD2 (5 bases). CDR1 is MDHEN and CDR2 is SYDVKM in the germline V gene. V lost 6 bases to trimming and J lost 5 bases, with 14 bases between them. The CDR3 is 13 residues long.

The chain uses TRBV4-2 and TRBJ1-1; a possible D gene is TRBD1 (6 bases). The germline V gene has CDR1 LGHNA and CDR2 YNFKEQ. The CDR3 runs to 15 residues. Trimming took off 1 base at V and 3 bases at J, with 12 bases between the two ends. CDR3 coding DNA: TGTGCCAGCAGCCAAGCGGGGGCAAAGGACACTGAAGCTTTCTTT. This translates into CASSQAGAKDTEAFF.

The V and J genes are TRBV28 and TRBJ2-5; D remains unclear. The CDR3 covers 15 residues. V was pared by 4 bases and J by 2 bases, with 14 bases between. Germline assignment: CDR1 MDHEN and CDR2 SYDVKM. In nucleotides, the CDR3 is TGTGCCAGCAGTTCCACTTGGGGTATTCAAGAGACCCAGTACTTC. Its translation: CASSSTWGIQETQYF.

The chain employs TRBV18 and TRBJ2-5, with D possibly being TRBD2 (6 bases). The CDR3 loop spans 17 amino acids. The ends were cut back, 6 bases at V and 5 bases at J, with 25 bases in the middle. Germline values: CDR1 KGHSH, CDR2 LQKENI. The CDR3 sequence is CASSPLGGLAEEETQYF. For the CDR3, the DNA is TGTGCCAGCTCGCCCCTCGGAGGGTTAGCGGAGGAGGAGACCCAGTACTTC.

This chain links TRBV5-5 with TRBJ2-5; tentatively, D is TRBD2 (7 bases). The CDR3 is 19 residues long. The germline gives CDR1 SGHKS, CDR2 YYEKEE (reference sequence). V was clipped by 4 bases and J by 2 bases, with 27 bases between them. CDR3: CASSPSAGGRGGIQETQYF. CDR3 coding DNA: TGTGCCAGCAGCCCAAGTGCTGGCGGGAGAGGGGGGATTCAAGAGACCCAGTACTTC.

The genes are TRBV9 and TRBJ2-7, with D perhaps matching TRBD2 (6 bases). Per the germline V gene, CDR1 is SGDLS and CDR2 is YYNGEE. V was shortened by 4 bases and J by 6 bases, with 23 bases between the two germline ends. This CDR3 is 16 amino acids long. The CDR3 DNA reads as TGTGCCAGCAGCACCCGGTCCTACGGGAGTTCGGGCGAGCAGTACTTC. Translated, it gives CASSTRSYGSSGEQYF.

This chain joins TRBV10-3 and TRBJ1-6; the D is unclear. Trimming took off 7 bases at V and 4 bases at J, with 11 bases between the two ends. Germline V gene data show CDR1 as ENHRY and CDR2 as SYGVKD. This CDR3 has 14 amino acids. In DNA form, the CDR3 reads TGTGCCATCAAGGGAGAGGGTTATAATTCACCCCTCCACTTT. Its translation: CAIKGEGYNSPLHF.

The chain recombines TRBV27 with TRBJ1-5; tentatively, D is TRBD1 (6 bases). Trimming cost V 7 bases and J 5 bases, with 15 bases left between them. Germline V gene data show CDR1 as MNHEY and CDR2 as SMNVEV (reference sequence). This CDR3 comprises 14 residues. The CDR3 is CASTPGVGHQPQHF. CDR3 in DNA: TGTGCCAGCACCCCAGGGGTGGGGCATCAGCCCCAGCATTTT.

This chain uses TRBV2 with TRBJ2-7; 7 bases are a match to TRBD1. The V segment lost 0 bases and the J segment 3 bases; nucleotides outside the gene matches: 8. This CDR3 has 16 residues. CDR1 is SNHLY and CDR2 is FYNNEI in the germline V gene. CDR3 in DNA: TGTGCCAGCAGTGAAGCCCCAACAGGGGCCTACTACGAGCAGTACTTC. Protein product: CASSEAPTGAYYEQYF.

This chain's CDR3 is CASKGTGTSGTGEQYF. In DNA form, the CDR3 reads TGTGCCAGTAAGGGAACCGGGACTAGCGGGACCGGTGAGCAGTACTTC. The chain joins TRBV19 to TRBJ2-7, with 13 bases fitting TRBD2. Germline V gene data show CDR1 as LNHDA and CDR2 as SQIVND (reference sequence). The CDR3 loop spans 16 amino acids. V was clipped by 7 bases and J by 7 bases; unmatched bases: 13. Using reference TRBV19 and TRBJ2-7 for the parts outside the CDR3, the full variable domain is DGGITQSPKYLFRKEGQNVTLSCEQNLNHDAMYWYRQDPGQGLRLIYYSQIVNDFQKGDIAEGYSVSREKKESFPLTVTSAQKNPTAFYLCASKGTGTSGTGEQYFGPGTRLTVT.